These 30 T cell receptor beta chains were all obtained from the same sample, sequenced in a study of shared clonotypes between healthy human individuals. Naive CD8 populations comprised CD45RO-negative cells positively selected for CCR7, excluding terminally differentiated effector memory CD45RA+ cells. Sequencing was performed with immunoSEQ multiplex PCR; in TCRdb, only in-frame clones are kept and a portion is missing. In the table there are about 2.2 million clones, 93% of which are singletons. Sample: naive CD8+ T cells from PBMCs. These TCRs come from a man aged 18 to 30 in good health. Some clones in this sample may be carry-over from other donors' samples.

V is TRBV27 and J is TRBJ2-2; D uncertain. The length of the CDR3 is 12 residues. The germline V and J ends were trimmed by 6 bases and 6 bases, with 8 bases remaining between them. Germline CDR1 is MNHEY and CDR2 is SMNVEV (reference sequence). The CDR3 sequence is CASRVWAGELFF. The CDR3, as DNA: TGTGCCAGCAGGGTGTGGGCCGGGGAGCTGTTTTTT.

The V gene is TRBV6-6, the J gene TRBJ1-4; D may be TRBD1 (5 bases). This CDR3 has 14 amino acids. Germline values: CDR1 MNHNY, CDR2 SVGAGI (reference sequence). Trimming shortened V by 8 bases and J by 8 bases, and 18 bases separated the two germline ends. For the CDR3, the DNA is TGTGCCAGCTGGGACTGGGACCTAGGGGAAAAACTGTTTTTT. Its translation: CASWDWDLGEKLFF.

The chain links TRBV4-3 to TRBJ1-3; tentatively, D is TRBD1 (6 bases). Germline assignment: CDR1 LGHNA and CDR2 YSLEER. V was shortened by 5 bases and J by 10 bases, with 21 bases between the two germline ends. The CDR3 is made up of 15 amino acids. The CDR3 bases are TGCGCCAGCAGCACACAGGGTTCGGAAACAGGGACCATATATTTT. This sequence encodes CASSTQGSETGTIYF.

The chain links TRBV27 to TRBJ2-7; the match to TRBD2 covers 7 bases. Germline-derived CDR1 and CDR2 are MNHEY and SMNVEV (reference sequence). CDR3 length equals 14 residues. J was trimmed by 4 bases and V by 3 bases; bases with no gene match: 6. The CDR3 region has the DNA TGTGCCAGCAGTTTCGGGGGGAAACCTTACGAGCAGTACTTC. This translates into CASSFGGKPYEQYF.

The chain recombines TRBV15 with TRBJ2-3; 8 bases are shared with TRBD1. The ends lost 0 bases at V and 5 bases at J; junction bases unmatched: 4. CDR1 and CDR2 (germline): LNHNV, YYDKDF (reference sequence). The CDR3 is made up of 15 amino acids. The CDR3 here is CATSREDRAGDTQYF. DNA of the CDR3: TGTGCCACCAGCAGAGAGGACAGGGCGGGAGATACGCAGTATTTT.

The chain has TRBV19 and TRBJ2-1; D may be TRBD1 (5 bases). Germline lookup yields CDR1 LNHDA and CDR2 SQIVND (reference sequence). Trimming stripped 3 bases from V and 5 bases from J, with 8 bases between. CDR3 length equals 13 residues. The CDR3 is CASSMQTDNEQFF. The CDR3 bases are TGTGCCAGTAGTATGCAGACAGACAATGAGCAGTTCTTC.

The chain uses TRBV5-8 and TRBJ2-5, with TRBD1 matching over 8 bases. Looked up from germline, CDR1 is SGHTS and CDR2 is YDEGEE. Losses at the gene ends were 4 bases for V and 13 bases for J; bases not matched to a gene: 12. CDR3 length equals 13 residues. The CDR3 DNA is TGTGCCAGCAGCCTGACCTTCGGACAGGGTGTGTACTTC. Amino acids: CASSLTFGQGVYF.

This chain joins TRBV2 and TRBJ2-1; D is perhaps TRBD2 (5 bases). This CDR3 region has 15 residues. The germline gives CDR1 SNHLY, CDR2 FYNNEI. Trimming cost V 1 base and J 6 bases, with 13 bases left between them. CDR3 region: CASSEEGGLSNEQFF. Here the CDR3 DNA reads TGTGCCAGCAGTGAAGAGGGCGGGCTTTCCAATGAGCAGTTCTTC.

The V gene is TRBV7-9, the J gene TRBJ2-1; D tentatively reads TRBD1 or TRBD2 (7 bases each). Germline loops: CDR1 SEHNR, CDR2 FQNEAQ (reference sequence). The CDR3 spans 16 residues. Trimming left V 3 bases short and J 5 bases short, with 17 bases between. CDR3: CASSLPGQRGDNEQFF. In DNA form, the CDR3 reads TGTGCCAGCAGCTTGCCGGGACAGCGGGGAGACAATGAGCAGTTCTTC.

The genes are TRBV6-1 and TRBJ2-3; D gene uncertain. Germline assignment: CDR1 MNHNS and CDR2 SASEGT. V dropped 6 bases and J dropped 1 base, with 11 bases sitting between them. The CDR3 length is 14 residues. Written as DNA, the CDR3 is TGTGCCAGCAGGGTAGAAGATGGCACAGATACGCAGTATTTT. Amino acid sequence: CASRVEDGTDTQYF.

V gene TRBV4-3 combines with J gene TRBJ2-1; 11 positions agree with TRBD2. Germline trimming cut 3 bases from V and 0 bases from J; bases unmatched to any gene: 13. The length of the CDR3 is 20 residues. Looked up from germline, CDR1 is LGHNA and CDR2 is YSLEER. In DNA form, the CDR3 reads TGCGCCAGCAGCCAGCAACCGGGACTAGCGGATCTAAGCTCCTACAATGAGCAGTTCTTC. Translating gives CASSQQPGLADLSSYNEQFF.

The chain carries TRBV4-1 and TRBJ2-7, with TRBD2 matching over 13 bases. The V segment lost 8 bases and the J segment 6 bases; nucleotides outside the gene matches: 10. The CDR3 totals 15 residues. CDR1 is MGHRA, CDR2 YSYEKL, per germline. CDR3 DNA: TGCGCCAGCTCACTAGCGGGAGGGCCTCGGGGCGAGCAGTACTTC. Protein product: CASSLAGGPRGEQYF.

The CDR3 is CASSMISTDTQYF. CDR3 coding DNA: TGTGCCAGTAGTATGATCTCCACAGATACGCAGTATTTT. The gene calls are TRBV19 and TRBJ2-3; no clear D gene. The germline V gene has CDR1 LNHDA and CDR2 SQIVND (reference sequence). The CDR3 has 13 amino acids. The germline V and J ends were trimmed by 3 bases and 2 bases, with 6 bases remaining between them. Supplemented by reference TRBV19 and TRBJ2-3, the full variable domain reads DGGITQSPKYLFRKEGQNVTLSCEQNLNHDAMYWYRQDPGQGLRLIYYSQIVNDFQKGDIAEGYSVSREKKESFPLTVTSAQKNPTAFYLCASSMISTDTQYFGPGTRLTVL.

V is TRBV7-3 and J is TRBJ2-1; D is perhaps TRBD1 or TRBD2 (5 bases each). With 4 bases removed from V and 0 bases from J, the gap between germline ends came to 16 bases. CDR1 and CDR2 (germline): SGHTA, FQGTGA. The CDR3 extends over 17 amino acids. CDR3 loop: CASSSGPRVSSYNEQFF. The CDR3 DNA reads TGTGCCAGCAGCTCGGGGCCGAGGGTAAGCTCCTACAATGAGCAGTTCTTC.

The chain uses TRBV7-9 and TRBJ2-3; D gene ambiguous. With 5 bases removed from V and 7 bases from J, the gap between germline ends came to 13 bases. The CDR3 length is 13 residues. CDR1 and CDR2 (germline): SEHNR, FQNEAQ (reference sequence). The CDR3 DNA sequence: TGTGCCAGCAGCCCCCCGTCAGCAAATACGCAGTATTTT. As protein: CASSPPSANTQYF.

The chain carries TRBV7-9 and TRBJ1-4; the D gene is possibly TRBD1 (5 bases). Germline V gives CDR1 SEHNR, CDR2 FQNEAQ (reference sequence). Trimming left V 4 bases short and J 8 bases short, with 14 bases between. The CDR3 has 14 residues. The CDR3 DNA is TGTGCCAGCAGCTCCTCGGGACCCAGGGAAAAACTGTTTTTT. It encodes CASSSSGPREKLFF.

There are a few counts of this clone. The V gene is TRBV27, the J gene TRBJ1-2, with TRBD1 identical over 8 bases. V shed 6 bases and J 0 bases; nucleotides not matched to a gene: 3. CDR3 length: 14 amino acids. Germline CDR1 reads MNHEY; CDR2 reads SMNVEV (reference sequence). For the CDR3, the DNA is TGTGCCAGCAGGCCAGGGGGCACTAACTATGGCTACACCTTC. Amino acids: CASRPGGTNYGYTF.

This sequence joins TRBV4-3 and TRBJ2-1; 7 nucleotides match TRBD2. CDR1 is LGHNA and CDR2 is YSLEER in the germline V gene. V shed 0 bases and J 5 bases; nucleotides not matched to a gene: 4. CDR3 length: 15 amino acids. In DNA, the CDR3 is TGCGCCAGCAGCCAAGATGGGGGACTACACAATGAGCAGTTCTTC. This translates into CASSQDGGLHNEQFF.

The genes are TRBV2 and TRBJ2-7; D perhaps matches TRBD2 (5 bases). CDR1 is SNHLY, CDR2 FYNNEI, per germline. The CDR3 runs to 15 residues. V was trimmed by 6 bases and J by 0 bases, leaving 15 bases between them. CDR3 sequence reads: CASREKTGISYEQYF. The CDR3 DNA follows: TGTGCCAGCAGAGAAAAGACCGGGATCTCCTACGAGCAGTACTTC.

This clone was picked up one time. The chain carries TRBV9 and TRBJ1-1; no definite D call. Germline V gene data show CDR1 as SGDLS and CDR2 as YYNGEE. The CDR3 consists of 14 residues. Trimming took 4 bases from V and 5 from J, leaving 15 bases between them. Here the CDR3 DNA reads TGTGCCAGCAGCCCATGGAATGGTCGGACTGAAGCTTTCTTT. This translates into CASSPWNGRTEAFF.

Worth noting for this clone: This sample also contains other DNA sequences that code for the same CDR3. The gene calls are TRBV7-6 and TRBJ2-7, with D perhaps matching TRBD1 (6 bases). The germline CDR1 and CDR2 sequences are SGHVS and FNYEAQ. Trimming left V 5 bases short and J 1 base short, with 9 bases between. The CDR3 contains 13 residues. CDR3 in amino acids: CASSPGVSYEQYF. The DNA of the CDR3 is TGTGCCAGCAGCCCAGGGGTTTCCTACGAGCAGTACTTC.

This chain joins TRBV5-1 and TRBJ2-1; 7 bases are a match to TRBD2. The CDR3 sequence is 18 residues long. V dropped 0 bases and J dropped 1; count of bases not matched to a gene: 10. The germline V gene encodes CDR1 SGHRS and CDR2 YFSETQ. For the CDR3, the DNA is TGCGCCAGCAGCTTGGCCAGTAGGGCGGGAGTATCCTACAATGAGCAGTTCTTC. Residues: CASSLASRAGVSYNEQFF.

This clone was counted once. This rearrangement joins TRBV27 to TRBJ2-1; tentatively, D is TRBD2 (6 bases). The CDR3 loop spans 12 amino acids. The V end was cut by 5 bases, the J end by 10 bases, with 12 bases between. The germline V gene has CDR1 MNHEY and CDR2 SMNVEV (reference sequence). The chain's CDR3 is CASSPFRGEQFF. The CDR3 coding sequence is TGTGCCAGCAGTCCGTTTCGGGGGGAGCAGTTCTTC.

J is TRBJ2-7 and V is TRBV2; 7 positions agree with TRBD1. The CDR3 loop spans 16 amino acids. The junction had 15 bases not matched to a gene; V was cut back by 6 bases and J by 4 bases. The germline V gene encodes CDR1 SNHLY and CDR2 FYNNEI. The CDR3, as DNA: TGTGCCAGCAGCCGACGGTCTGGGACAGAGCTTTACGAGCAGTACTTC. This sequence encodes CASSRRSGTELYEQYF.

The chain recombines TRBV4-3 with TRBJ2-3; D possibly corresponds to TRBD1 (6 bases). CDR1 and CDR2 (germline): LGHNA, YSLEER. V was clipped by 3 bases and J by 5 bases, with 21 bases between them. The CDR3 is 17 amino acids. CDR3 residues: CASSHTLLQGSRDTQYF. The CDR3 coding sequence is TGCGCCAGCAGCCACACACTACTACAGGGTTCGCGAGATACGCAGTATTTT.

The CDR3: CAGRQENTYEQYF. In DNA, the CDR3 is TGTGCCGGAAGACAGGAAAATACCTACGAGCAGTACTTC. The chain has TRBV7-9 and TRBJ2-7, with TRBD1 as a possible D gene (6 bases). Germline V lookup: CDR1 SEHNR, CDR2 FQNEAQ (reference sequence). The CDR3 loop spans 13 amino acids. With 11 bases removed from V and 2 bases from J, the gap between germline ends came to 16 bases.

The rearrangement links TRBV10-1 to TRBJ2-7; no reliable D call. The germline CDR1 and CDR2 sequences are WNHNN and SYGVQD (reference sequence). This CDR3 is built from 8 residues. CDR3 region: CSSPEQYF. For the CDR3, the DNA is TGCTCCTCACCCGAGCAGTACTTC.

In this sample, this clone turned up once. The rearrangement uses TRBV12-5 and TRBJ2-7; D gene unclear. V gave up 1 base and J gave up 3 bases, with 7 bases separating them. The CDR3 has 13 amino acids. Germline lookup yields CDR1 LGHNT and CDR2 FRNRAP. The CDR3 here is CASGLDLDYEQYF. The DNA for the CDR3 is TGTGCTAGTGGTTTGGACTTAGACTACGAGCAGTACTTC.

The chain recombines TRBV11-3 with TRBJ2-2; TRBD2 agrees at 9 bases. In germline, CDR1 is SGHNT, CDR2 YENEEA. The CDR3 is 17 residues long. Losses at the gene ends were 0 bases for V and 7 bases for J; bases not matched to a gene: 9. The CDR3 protein is CASSLDPWREGVGELFF. The DNA of the CDR3 is TGTGCCAGCAGCTTAGACCCCTGGCGGGAGGGCGTCGGGGAGCTGTTTTTT.

This clone has just one count. This chain uses TRBV2 with TRBJ2-7; possibly TRBD1 for D (6 bases). This CDR3 spans 12 amino acids. With 8 bases removed from V and 0 bases from J, the gap between germline ends came to 8 bases. Per the germline V gene, CDR1 is SNHLY and CDR2 is FYNNEI. The CDR3 DNA follows: TGTGCCAGCGGGACACCCTCCTACGAGCAGTACTTC. As protein: CASGTPSYEQYF.